A selection of T cell receptor beta chains follows, all from one sample in a study of T cell responses to AZD1222 COVID-19 vaccine. Generated by immunoSEQ multiplex PCR, the TCRdb table keeps only in-frame clones and is missing some. The sample lists tens of thousands of clones, 89% seen once, with over 7.5% in the top ten. The input for sequencing was peripheral blood, taken 28 days after the second AZD1222 dose. These TCRs come from an adult who received the AZD1222 COVID-19 vaccine. The CDR3 runs from the conserved cysteine through the conserved F or W. The D gene is left open where the match is weak. Only some rows state a clone size, as once, few, many or a class for expanded clones.

clone_size | j_call | d_call | v_call | cdr3_nt | cdr3_aa
NA | TRBJ1-4 | TRBD1 | TRBV5-1 | TGCGCCAGCAGCGTAGGGACAGGCGAAAAACTGTTTTTT | CASSVGTGEKLFF
NA | TRBJ2-2 | NA | TRBV5-1 | TGCGCCAGCAGCCTGCTTGGAACCGGGGAGCTGTTTTTT | CASSLLGTGELFF
NA | TRBJ2-4 | NA | TRBV19 | TGTGCCAGTAGTAGAGAAGTGGCCCAGGGTGAAAACATTCAGTACTTC | CASSREVAQGENIQYF
NA | TRBJ1-1 | TRBD1 | TRBV12-3/TRBV12-4 | TGTGCCAGCAGTCTGGACAGGGGGTCGGCTTTCTTT | CASSLDRGSAFF
once | TRBJ1-2 | TRBD1 | TRBV7-9 | TGTGCCAGCAGCTCAGGACAGGGGAAAGGGTATGGCTACACCTTC | CASSSGQGKGYGYTF
NA | TRBJ1-2 | NA | TRBV5-4 | TGTGCCAGCAGCCCTAGACTACTTCGGAGCTATGGCTACACCTTC | CASSPRLLRSYGYTF
NA | TRBJ2-3 | TRBD2 | TRBV5-1 | TGCGCCAGCAGCTCGGGACTAGCTGCAGATACGCAGTATTTT | CASSSGLAADTQYF
NA | TRBJ1-2 | TRBD1 | TRBV6-5 | TGTGCCAGCAAGACACAGGGGACCTATGGCTACACCTTC | CASKTQGTYGYTF
NA | TRBJ1-2 | NA | TRBV28 | TGTGCCAGCAGTTTATGGAGATCAGGAGACTATGGCTACACCTTC | CASSLWRSGDYGYTF
NA | TRBJ1-2 | NA | TRBV3-1/TRBV3-2 | TGTGCCAGCAGCCAAGGCGGACATGGCTACACCTTC | CASSQGGHGYTF
NA | TRBJ2-5 | NA | TRBV19 | TGTGCCAGTAATAGGGGTGACAGACTCGGCGAGACCCAGTACTTC | CASNRGDRLGETQYF
NA | TRBJ2-2 | NA | TRBV6-5 | TGTGCCAGCAGTTACTCGCCGGGGCTGAACACCGGGGAGCTGTTTTTT | CASSYSPGLNTGELFF
NA | TRBJ2-5 | TRBD2 | TRBV24-1 | TGTGCCACCAGTGAGTCCCTAGCGGGGGGGCCAGAGACCCAGTACTTC | CATSESLAGGPETQYF
NA | TRBJ2-1 | NA | TRBV3-1/TRBV3-2 | TGTGCCAGCAGCCAAGGTAACCCCAACAATGAGCAGTTCTTC | CASSQGNPNNEQFF
NA | TRBJ1-2 | TRBD1 | TRBV27 | TGTGCCAGCAGTTTCTCAGGACAGGGGCCCTATGGCTACACCTTC | CASSFSGQGPYGYTF
NA | TRBJ2-5 | TRBD2 | TRBV2 | TGTGCCAGCTCCGGGGGGGTAGCGTCCCAAGAGACCCAGTACTTC | CASSGGVASQETQYF
once | TRBJ2-5 | NA | TRBV29-1 | TGCAGCGTTGAAGGGACCGAGAGCCTATTTGAGACCCAGTACTTC | CSVEGTESLFETQYF
NA | TRBJ2-1 | TRBD2 | TRBV7-6 | TGTGCCAGCAGCTTAGCGGTCGGGACTAGCGGGAGGGCCAGGTCTGGCAATGAGCAGTTCTTC | CASSLAVGTSGRARSGNEQFF
NA | TRBJ2-1 | NA | TRBV15 | TGTGCCACCAGCGGTCAATCCTACAATGAGCAGTTCTTC | CATSGQSYNEQFF
NA | TRBJ2-7 | NA | TRBV6-5 | TGTGCCAGCACCCCAAGCAGGGGTTATTACGAGCAGTACTTC | CASTPSRGYYEQYF
NA | TRBJ2-3 | TRBD2 | TRBV7-7 | TGTGCCAGCAGCTTAGCCCCCCCGGGGTTGGGCGGGAGTGGTAGTACGACAGATACGCAGTATTTT | CASSLAPPGLGGSGSTTDTQYF
NA | TRBJ2-1 | TRBD2 | TRBV18 | TGTGCCAGCTCAACGCCGGGACGGGGGGTCAATGAGCAGTTCTTC | CASSTPGRGVNEQFF
NA | TRBJ1-4 | NA | TRBV6-5 | TGTGCCAGCAGTCCCTGGGGGGGGCCCGAATCAAAACTGTTTTTT | CASSPWGGPESKLFF
NA | TRBJ1-2 | NA | TRBV5-5 | TGTGCCAGCAGCTTGGTTCCGGAGGCGCACGTCGGCTACACCTTC | CASSLVPEAHVGYTF
few | TRBJ2-1 | TRBD2 | TRBV24-1 | TGTGCCACCAGTGATTTACGGGGGGGGAATGAGCAGTTCTTC | CATSDLRGGNEQFF
NA | TRBJ1-5 | NA | TRBV19 | TGTGCCAGTAGTATCTTCCTGGGTAGCAATCAGCCCCAGCATTTT | CASSIFLGSNQPQHF
once | TRBJ2-2 | NA | TRBV2 | TGTGCCAGCACACCGCGGCGCTCAACGGGAGAGGGAACCGGGGAGCTGTTTTTT | CASTPRRSTGEGTGELFF
NA | TRBJ2-1 | TRBD1 | TRBV27 | TGTGCCAGCAGGGGGGACAGAAACTACAATGAGCAGTTCTTC | CASRGDRNYNEQFF
NA | TRBJ1-6 | NA | TRBV6-5 | TGTGCCAGCAGTTTCGGGGGGGGCCCCTATAATTCACCCCTCCACTTT | CASSFGGGPYNSPLHF
NA | TRBJ2-5 | NA | TRBV10-3 | TGTGCCATCAGTGATACCCCGTTAGAGACCCAGTACTTC | CAISDTPLETQYF
NA | TRBJ2-1 | TRBD2 | TRBV27 | TGTGCCAGCAGTTTCTGGAGCGGGGGGGCTTCAAATGAGCAGTTCTTC | CASSFWSGGASNEQFF
NA | TRBJ2-1 | TRBD2 | TRBV6-6 | TGTGCCAGCAGTTACTCGACTTCGCGGGGGACGAATGAGCAGTTCTTC | CASSYSTSRGTNEQFF
NA | TRBJ2-1 | NA | TRBV24-1 | TGTGCCACCAGCCTCTCGGCGGTCCATGAGCAGTTCTTC | CATSLSAVHEQFF
NA | TRBJ1-1 | TRBD1 | TRBV30 | TGTGCCTGGAGTTGGGGTTTCACAGGGGCGAACACTGAAGCTTTCTTT | CAWSWGFTGANTEAFF
NA | TRBJ1-2 | NA | TRBV9 | TGTGCCAGCAGCGTAGAGGCGGCTATCGTTGGTGGCTACACCTTC | CASSVEAAIVGGYTF
NA | TRBJ2-1 | NA | TRBV12-5 | TGTGCTAGTGGCCGTGGGGAGCTTCAATTCTTCGATGAGCAGTTCTTC | CASGRGELQFFDEQFF
NA | TRBJ2-7 | TRBD1 | TRBV5-4 | TGTGCCAGCAGCTTGGACAGGGGGCCTTCCTACGAGCAGTACTTC | CASSLDRGPSYEQYF
NA | TRBJ2-7 | NA | TRBV5-1 | TGCGCCAGCAGCAACAGAGGGGCGGCCAGCTCCTACGAGCAGTACTTC | CASSNRGAASSYEQYF
NA | TRBJ1-1 | NA | TRBV5-4 | TGTGCCAGCAGCTTGGCCGCGGGGGCGGGTGACACTGAAGCTTTCTTT | CASSLAAGAGDTEAFF
NA | TRBJ1-2 | TRBD1 | TRBV6-2/TRBV6-3 | TGTGCCAGCAGCCGATACGGACAGGGGGCTACTAACTATGGCTACACCTTC | CASSRYGQGATNYGYTF
NA | TRBJ1-1 | NA | TRBV2 | TGTGCCAGCAGGCAACAGGGTATGAACACTGAAGCTTTCTTT | CASRQQGMNTEAFF
NA | TRBJ1-2 | TRBD1 | TRBV6-5 | TGTGCCAGCAGGGGACAGGGGGCCGGGGGCTACACCTTC | CASRGQGAGGYTF
NA | TRBJ1-1 | NA | TRBV5-1 | TGCGCCAGCAGCTTGGATTCTGTGCAACTCAACACTGAAGCTTTCTTT | CASSLDSVQLNTEAFF
NA | TRBJ1-5 | NA | TRBV6-1 | TGTGCCAGCAGTGAAGCCCCCCGGGGCAATCAGCCCCAGCATTTT | CASSEAPRGNQPQHF
NA | TRBJ1-2 | TRBD1 | TRBV9 | TGTGCCAGCAGCGTAGGTCTCTTGGACTCCTCGGGACAGGGTAGGGGCTACACCTTC | CASSVGLLDSSGQGRGYTF
NA | TRBJ1-4 | NA | TRBV25-1 | TGTGCCAGCAGTCCCTTTGGGTCTGATGAAAAACTGTTTTTT | CASSPFGSDEKLFF
once | TRBJ1-2 | NA | TRBV9 | TGTGCCAGCAGCGTAGGAGGGGCCGAACCCTATGGCTACACCTTC | CASSVGGAEPYGYTF
NA | TRBJ1-5 | TRBD1 | TRBV3-1/TRBV3-2 | TGTGCCAGCAGCCAAGGTACAGGGGTTAGCAATCAGCCCCAGCATTTT | CASSQGTGVSNQPQHF
once | TRBJ1-2 | NA | TRBV13 | TGTGCCAGCAGCTTAGGAATGCCCGCCTATGGCTACACCTTC | CASSLGMPAYGYTF
few | TRBJ2-7 | NA | TRBV7-2 | TGTGCCAGCAGCTTAGTTCGGGGTCTAACCTACGAGCAGTACTTC | CASSLVRGLTYEQYF